One and the same sample provided the 3 T cell receptor beta chains below, sequenced in a study of T cell changes during pregnancy in multiple sclerosis. The protocol was immunoSEQ multiplex PCR, while the TCRdb copy is restricted to in-frame clones and leaves out a portion. The sample has approximately 39,000 clones; roughly 92% are singletons. The sequenced material came from PBMCs (not recorded whether the cells were cultured). Receptor source: a female donor with multiple sclerosis, enrolled in a pregnancy study.

This rearrangement joins TRBV4-3 to TRBJ2-3, with TRBD2 matching 9 bases. Germline trimming cut 1 base from V and 0 bases from J; bases unmatched to any gene: 2. The V gene's germline CDR1 is LGHNA and CDR2 YSLEER. The length of the CDR3 is 16 residues. The CDR3 protein is CASSQASGASTDTQYF. In DNA form, the CDR3 reads TGCGCCAGCAGCCAAGCTAGCGGGGCTAGCACAGATACGCAGTATTTT.

This sequence joins TRBV2 and TRBJ1-1; D gene unclear. The V end was cut by 6 bases, the J end by 11 bases, with 10 bases between. Germline loops: CDR1 SNHLY, CDR2 FYNNEI. The CDR3 has 10 residues. CDR3 protein: CASRIGPAFF. In DNA, the CDR3 is TGTGCCAGCAGGATAGGACCGGCTTTCTTT.

The chain uses TRBV6-5 and TRBJ1-5; D gene uncertain. The CDR3 loop spans 16 amino acids. V gave up 0 bases and J gave up 1 base, with 10 bases separating them. Germline values: CDR1 MNHEY, CDR2 SVGAGI. CDR3 amino acids: CASSYSVPSSNQPQHF. The DNA for the CDR3 is TGTGCCAGCAGTTACTCGGTACCATCCAGCAATCAGCCCCAGCATTTT.